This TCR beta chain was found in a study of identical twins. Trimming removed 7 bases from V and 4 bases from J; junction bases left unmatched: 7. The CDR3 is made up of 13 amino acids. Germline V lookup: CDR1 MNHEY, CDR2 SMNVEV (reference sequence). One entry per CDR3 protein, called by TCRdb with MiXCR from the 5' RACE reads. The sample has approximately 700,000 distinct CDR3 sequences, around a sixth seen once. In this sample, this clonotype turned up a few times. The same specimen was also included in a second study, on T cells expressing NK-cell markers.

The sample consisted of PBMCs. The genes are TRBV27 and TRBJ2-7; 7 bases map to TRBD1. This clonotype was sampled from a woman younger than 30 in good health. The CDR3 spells CASTWDRLYEQYF. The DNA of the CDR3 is TGTGCCAGCACCTGGGACAGACTTTACGAGCAGTACTTC.